Given below is one T cell receptor beta chain in context. What it binds is not known. The sample belongs to a study of shared clonotypes between healthy human individuals. About the research overall: Three CD4 naive, three CD4 memory, two CD8 naive and one CD8 memory plate were used per donor.

Profiling relied on immunoSEQ multiplex PCR, and the TCRdb table lists in-frame clones only, not all of them. The sample holds over 800,000 clones; nearly 95% are singletons and the top ten take 24%. As defined, naive CD8 cells were CD45RO-negative and positively selected for CCR7, with terminally differentiated effector memory CD45RA+ cells excluded. Among the donors, all were Caucasian adults who lived in Nashville, Tennessee. V shed 9 bases and J 6 bases; nucleotides not matched to a gene: 11. The germline CDR1 and CDR2 sequences are MGHRA and YSYEKL. The CDR3 covers 14 residues. Findings and caveats of the study: On the whole, naive subsets had larger estimated richness than memory subsets had. Among donors, sharing of clonotypes was expected to be affected by sequencing depth.

The TCR was taken from a man between 25 and 39 years old in good health. Sample: naive CD8+ T cells sorted from blood. The gene calls are TRBV4-1 and TRBJ2-7; the match to TRBD1 covers 10 bases. CDR3 loop: CASTLGTGAGEQYF. In nucleotides, the CDR3 is TGCGCCAGTACACTAGGGACAGGGGCCGGCGAGCAGTACTTC.